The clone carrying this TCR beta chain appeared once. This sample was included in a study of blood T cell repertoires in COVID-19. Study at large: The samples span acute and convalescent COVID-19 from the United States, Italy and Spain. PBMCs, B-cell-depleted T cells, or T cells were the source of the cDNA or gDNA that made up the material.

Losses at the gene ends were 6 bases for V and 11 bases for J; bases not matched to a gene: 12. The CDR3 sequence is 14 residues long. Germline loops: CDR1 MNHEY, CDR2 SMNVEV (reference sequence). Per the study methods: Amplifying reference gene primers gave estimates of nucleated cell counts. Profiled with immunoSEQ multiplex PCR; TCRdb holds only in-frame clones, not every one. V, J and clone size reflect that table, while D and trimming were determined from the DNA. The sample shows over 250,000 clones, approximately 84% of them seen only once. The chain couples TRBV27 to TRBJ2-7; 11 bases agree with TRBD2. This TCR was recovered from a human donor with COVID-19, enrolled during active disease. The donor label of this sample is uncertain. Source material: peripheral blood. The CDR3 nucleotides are TGTGCCAGCAGCCTAGGCCTAGCGGGAGGTCTGGAGTACTTC. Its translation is CASSLGLAGGLEYF.